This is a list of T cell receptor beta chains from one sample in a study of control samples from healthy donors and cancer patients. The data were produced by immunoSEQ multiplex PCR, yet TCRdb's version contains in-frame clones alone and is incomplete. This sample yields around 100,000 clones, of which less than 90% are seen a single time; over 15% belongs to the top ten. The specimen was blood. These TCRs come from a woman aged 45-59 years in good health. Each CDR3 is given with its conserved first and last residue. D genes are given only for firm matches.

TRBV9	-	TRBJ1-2	TGTGCCAGCGCCCTTGGAAGCAGCTACCCTAACTATGGCTACACCTTC	CASALGSSYPNYGYTF
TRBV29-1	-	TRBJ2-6	TGCAGCGTTGCCCTCTCTGGGGCCAACGTCCTGACTTTC	CSVALSGANVLTF
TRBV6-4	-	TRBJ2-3	TGTGCCAGCAGTGACCGGTGGGGAAGCACAGATACGCAGTATTTT	CASSDRWGSTDTQYF
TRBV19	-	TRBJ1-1	TGTGCCAGTACCCTGGGAGCTGAAGCTTTCTTT	CASTLGAEAFF
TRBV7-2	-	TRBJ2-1	TGTGCCAGCAGATTTCTATTAGTGGGCAATGAGCAGTTCTTC	CASRFLLVGNEQFF
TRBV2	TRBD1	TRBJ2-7	TGTGCCAGCAGGGCCTGGCAGGGGGCTTTTTCGGACGAGCAGTACTTC	CASRAWQGAFSDEQYF
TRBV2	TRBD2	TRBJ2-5	TGTGCCAGCAGCGGGGGGGGAGGAGAGACCCAGTACTTC	CASSGGGGETQYF
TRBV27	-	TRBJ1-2	TGTGCCAGCAGTTACCGGGACCCTGGGCGTCCCACCTTC	CASSYRDPGRPTF
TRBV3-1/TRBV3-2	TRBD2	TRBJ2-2	TGTGCCAGCAGCCAAGATCTGGCGGGGGGGCCCAACGGGGAGCTGTTTTTT	CASSQDLAGGPNGELFF
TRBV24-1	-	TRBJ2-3	TGTGCCACCAGTGGTGCTGATACGCAGTATTTT	CATSGADTQYF
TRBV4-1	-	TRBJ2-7	TGCGCCAGCAGCCAAGAGTCCGTATCACCTTACTACGAGCAGTACTTC	CASSQESVSPYYEQYF
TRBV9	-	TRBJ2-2	TGTGCCAGCAGCGTAGTATTCTCCGGGGAGCTGTTTTTT	CASSVVFSGELFF